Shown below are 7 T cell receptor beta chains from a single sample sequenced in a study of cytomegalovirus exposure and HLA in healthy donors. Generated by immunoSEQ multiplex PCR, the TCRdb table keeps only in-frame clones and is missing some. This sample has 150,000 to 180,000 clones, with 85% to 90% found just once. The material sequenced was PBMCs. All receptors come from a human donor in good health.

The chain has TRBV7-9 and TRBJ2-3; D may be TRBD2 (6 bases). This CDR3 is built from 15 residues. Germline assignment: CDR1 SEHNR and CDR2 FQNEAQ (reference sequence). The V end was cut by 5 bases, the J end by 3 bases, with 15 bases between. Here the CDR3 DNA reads TGTGCCAGCAGCCCTCCAGGACTACAAACAGATACGCAGTATTTT. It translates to CASSPPGLQTDTQYF.

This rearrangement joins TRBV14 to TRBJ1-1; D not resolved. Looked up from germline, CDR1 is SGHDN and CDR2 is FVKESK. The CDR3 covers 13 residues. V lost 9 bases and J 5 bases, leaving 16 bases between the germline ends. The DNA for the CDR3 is TGTGCCAGTGAGAGCATTCCGAGGACTGAAGCTTTCTTT. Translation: CASESIPRTEAFF. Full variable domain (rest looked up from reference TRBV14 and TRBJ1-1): EAGVTQFPSHSVIEKGQTVTLRCDPISGHDNLYWYRRVMGKEIKFLLHFVKESKQDESGMPNNRFLAERTGGTYSTLKVQPAELEDSGVYFCASESIPRTEAFFGQGTRLTVV.

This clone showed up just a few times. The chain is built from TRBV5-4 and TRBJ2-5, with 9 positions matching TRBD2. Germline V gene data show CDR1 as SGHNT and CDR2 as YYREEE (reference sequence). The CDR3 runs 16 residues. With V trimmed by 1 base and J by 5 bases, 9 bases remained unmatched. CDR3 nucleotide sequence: TGTGCCAGCAGCTTGATGGGCGGGGGGGCCGGGGAGACCCAGTACTTC. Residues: CASSLMGGGAGETQYF. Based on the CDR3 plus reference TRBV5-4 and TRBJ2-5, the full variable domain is ETGVTQSPTHLIKTRGQQVTLRCSSQSGHNTVSWYQQALGQGPQFIFQYYREEENGRGNFPPRFSGLQFPNYSSELNVNALELDDSALYLCASSLMGGGAGETQYFGPGTRLLVL.

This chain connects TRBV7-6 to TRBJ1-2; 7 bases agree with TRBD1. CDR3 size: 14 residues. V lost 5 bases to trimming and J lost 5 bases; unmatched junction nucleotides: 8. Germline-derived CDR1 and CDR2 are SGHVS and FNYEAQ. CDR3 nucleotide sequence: TGTGCCAGCAGCCCAGGGACAGAGAGTTATGGCTACACCTTC. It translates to CASSPGTESYGYTF.

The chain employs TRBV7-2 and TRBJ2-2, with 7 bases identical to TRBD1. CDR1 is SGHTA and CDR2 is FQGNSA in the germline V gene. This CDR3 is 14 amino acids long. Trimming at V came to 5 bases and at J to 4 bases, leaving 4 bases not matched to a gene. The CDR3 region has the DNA TGTGCCAGCAGCACGACAGGGCGCACCGGGGAGCTGTTTTTT. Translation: CASSTTGRTGELFF.

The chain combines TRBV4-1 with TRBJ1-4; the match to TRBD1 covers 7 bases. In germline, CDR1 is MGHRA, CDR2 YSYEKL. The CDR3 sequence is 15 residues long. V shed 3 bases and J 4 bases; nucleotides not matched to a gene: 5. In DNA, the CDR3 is TGCGCCAGCAGCCATGCCGACAGGGATAATGAAAAACTGTTTTTT. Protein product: CASSHADRDNEKLFF.

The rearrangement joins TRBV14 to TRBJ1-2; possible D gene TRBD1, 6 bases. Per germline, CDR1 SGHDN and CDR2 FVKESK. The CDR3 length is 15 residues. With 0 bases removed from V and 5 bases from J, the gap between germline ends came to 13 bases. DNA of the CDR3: TGTGCCAGCAGCCAAGACGCGGGGGCGAGGTATGGCTACACCTTC. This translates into CASSQDAGARYGYTF.